This T cell receptor (beta chain) was captured in a study of cytomegalovirus exposure and HLA in healthy donors. This clone was seen just once. The CDR3 runs to 16 residues. The V and J ends lost 0 bases and 0 bases, in that order; junction bases with no gene match: 3. Germline CDR1 and CDR2: SGHDT and YYEEEE. Measured with immunoSEQ multiplex PCR; TCRdb has only the in-frame clones, and not every one. The table has more than 250,000 clones, roughly 85% seen once. The sequenced sample consisted of PBMCs. The sequence derives from a woman in her late teens or twenties in good health and CMV-seronegative. The chain couples TRBV5-6 to TRBJ1-5; 7 nucleotides match TRBD1. The CDR3 loop is CASSLEGQFSNQPQHF. The CDR3 DNA reads TGTGCCAGCAGCTTGGAGGGACAGTTTAGCAATCAGCCCCAGCATTTT.